Presented here are 25 T cell receptor beta chains from one specimen sequenced in a study of cytomegalovirus exposure and HLA in healthy donors. The primer mix had 60 Vbeta and 13 Jbeta primers. Only in-frame clones appear in the TCRdb table, and some are missing; sequencing was by immunoSEQ multiplex PCR. The data contain 100,000 to 150,000 clones, 74% of them singletons. Sequenced input: PBMCs. The receptors were gathered from a man between 40 and 49 years old in good health and CMV-seropositive.

The sample holds a few counts of this clone. V is TRBV5-6 and J is TRBJ1-6, with no clear D. Deletions cut 5 bases from V and 0 bases from J, with 12 bases between. The CDR3 extends over 16 amino acids. CDR1 and CDR2 from the germline V gene are SGHDT and YYEEEE. This CDR3 is CASSSDFSSYNSPLHF. CDR3 in DNA: TGTGCCAGCAGTTCTGATTTCAGCTCCTATAATTCACCCCTCCACTTT.

A few counts support this clone. The chain combines TRBV30 with TRBJ2-5, with 7 bases matching TRBD1. V dropped 2 bases and J dropped 5; count of bases not matched to a gene: 11. This CDR3 is 15 amino acids long. Germline V CDR1 and CDR2: GTSNPN, SVGIG (reference sequence). This CDR3 reads CAWSRDSQKGETQYF. CDR3 bases: TGTGCCTGGAGTCGGGACAGTCAGAAAGGGGAGACCCAGTACTTC.

This rearrangement joins TRBV19 to TRBJ1-1, with a weak D call TRBD1 (5 bases). The CDR3 length is 15 residues. Germline CDR1 is LNHDA and CDR2 is SQIVND (reference sequence). V gave up 5 bases and J gave up 8 bases, with 21 bases separating them. The CDR3: CASSLNTGGGVEAFF. The DNA for the CDR3 is TGTGCCAGTAGTCTCAACACCGGCGGAGGGGTCGAAGCTTTCTTT.

The J gene is TRBJ1-2, the V gene TRBV6-5; D ambiguous. The germline V gene encodes CDR1 MNHEY and CDR2 SVGAGI. This CDR3 is built from 14 residues. V lost 4 bases, J lost 8 bases, and 17 bases lay in between. The CDR3 nucleotides read TGTGCCAGCAGTTTTTCATCTAGAACGAGCGGCTACACCTTC. Amino acids: CASSFSSRTSGYTF.

This clone was detected only a few times. The chain employs TRBV5-8 and TRBJ1-5, with D perhaps matching TRBD1 (5 bases). Per germline, CDR1 SGHTS and CDR2 YDEGEE. The CDR3 contains 15 residues. V lost 4 bases, J lost 0 bases, and 11 bases lay in between. CDR3 region: CASSAGRRSNQPQHF. The CDR3 nucleotides are TGTGCCAGCAGCGCGGGACGGCGTAGCAATCAGCCCCAGCATTTT.

This clone came up once. The genes are TRBV15 and TRBJ2-7, with 7 positions matching TRBD2. After removal of 5 bases from V and 5 bases from J, the junction contained 12 bases not matched to a gene. The CDR3 is 15 amino acids. The germline CDR1 and CDR2 sequences are LNHNV and YYDKDF (reference sequence). For the CDR3, the DNA is TGTGCCACCAGCCAGAGGAGTGGGGGGGTCAACGAGCAGTACTTC. This sequence encodes CATSQRSGGVNEQYF.

The chain recombines TRBV9 with TRBJ1-2, with 7 bases matching TRBD1. Germline CDR1 reads SGDLS; CDR2 reads YYNGEE. The CDR3 spans 15 residues. The V and J ends lost 4 bases and 8 bases, in that order; junction bases with no gene match: 14. CDR3 amino acids: CASSTDRDRGKGYTF. Here the CDR3 DNA reads TGTGCCAGCAGCACCGACAGGGATCGGGGAAAGGGCTACACCTTC.

This chain connects TRBV7-2 to TRBJ1-5; D gene ambiguous. The ends were cut back, 7 bases at V and 0 bases at J, with 13 bases in the middle. CDR3 length: 15 residues. Looked up from germline, CDR1 is SGHTA and CDR2 is FQGNSA. The CDR3 nucleotides are TGTGCCAGCAACCCCTCCAGGAATAGCAATCAGCCCCAGCATTTT. This sequence encodes CASNPSRNSNQPQHF.

This chain uses TRBV30 with TRBJ1-2; the D is unclear. V lost 0 bases and J lost 0, with 8 bases in between. The germline V gene has CDR1 GTSNPN and CDR2 SVGIG (reference sequence). The length of the CDR3 is 14 residues. CDR3 in amino acids: CAWSVLRANYGYTF. CDR3 nucleotide sequence: TGTGCCTGGAGTGTACTAAGAGCTAACTATGGCTACACCTTC. The full variable domain, completed using reference TRBV30 and TRBJ1-2, is SQTIHQWPATLVQPVGSPLSLECTVEGTSNPNLYWYRQAAGRGLQLLFYSVGIGQISSEVPQNLSASRPQDRQFILSSKKLLLSDSGFYLCAWSVLRANYGYTFGSGTRLTVV.

This clone was detected only a few times. CDR3 nucleotide sequence: TGTGCCAGCAGCCCCGCCGGGGGGGCGGATGAAAAACTGTTTTTT. Protein sequence: CASSPAGGADEKLFF. V gene TRBV28 combines with J gene TRBJ1-4; tentative D call: TRBD1 (6 bases). The germline V gene has CDR1 MDHEN and CDR2 SYDVKM. This CDR3 comprises 15 residues. V was cut by 6 bases and J by 6 bases, with 17 bases left in between.

The V call is TRBV27, the J call TRBJ2-2, with D tentatively TRBD2 (6 bases). Germline V gene sequence: CDR1 MNHEY, CDR2 SMNVEV (reference sequence). The CDR3 totals 15 residues. The V end was cut by 4 bases, the J end by 5 bases, with 14 bases between. The CDR3 loop is CASSYNSGGTGELFF. The CDR3 DNA reads TGTGCCAGCAGTTATAATAGCGGAGGGACCGGGGAGCTGTTTTTT.

This chain connects TRBV5-5 to TRBJ2-2; 8 bases agree with TRBD1. Germline V gene sequence: CDR1 SGHKS, CDR2 YYEKEE (reference sequence). The CDR3 loop spans 15 amino acids. V trimming: 4 bases; J trimming: 4 bases; junction bases outside the gene matches: 6. The DNA of the CDR3 is TGTGCCAGCAGCCTGGTTGGACAGGGCACCGGGGAGCTGTTTTTT. Its protein product is CASSLVGQGTGELFF.

The V gene is TRBV19, the J gene TRBJ2-7; D is unclear. Per the germline V gene, CDR1 is LNHDA and CDR2 is SQIVND (reference sequence). Trimming pared 6 bases from V and 2 bases from J, leaving 14 bases between. The CDR3 is 14 amino acids. The CDR3 here is CASSHLQKTYEQYF. The CDR3 nucleotides read TGTGCCAGTAGCCACCTACAGAAAACCTACGAGCAGTACTTC. Full variable domain (outside the CDR3, taken from reference TRBV19 and TRBJ2-7): DGGITQSPKYLFRKEGQNVTLSCEQNLNHDAMYWYRQDPGQGLRLIYYSQIVNDFQKGDIAEGYSVSREKKESFPLTVTSAQKNPTAFYLCASSHLQKTYEQYFGPGTRLTVT.

This clone has just a few counts. J is TRBJ1-4 and V is TRBV4-1; 7 bases align to TRBD1. The ends lost 1 base at V and 5 bases at J; junction bases unmatched: 7. Germline assignment: CDR1 MGHRA and CDR2 YSYEKL. The CDR3 runs 16 residues. Written as DNA, the CDR3 is TGCGCCAGCAGCCAAGGGTTTGACAGGGCCAATGAAAAACTGTTTTTT. Its translation: CASSQGFDRANEKLFF.

The CDR3: CASSYSGTSSGNTIYF. CDR3 nucleotides: TGTGCCAGCAGTTATTCCGGGACAAGCTCTGGAAACACCATATATTTT. The chain combines TRBV6-5 with TRBJ1-3; a possible D gene is TRBD1 (6 bases). Deletions cut 3 bases from V and 0 bases from J, with 12 bases between. Germline assignment: CDR1 MNHEY and CDR2 SVGAGI. The CDR3 extends over 16 amino acids.

The chain uses TRBV23-1 and TRBJ2-7; D is possibly TRBD2 (6 bases). TRBV23-1 is known as an ORF, though its function is uncertain. There are 15 residues in the CDR3. V gave up 1 base and J gave up 3 bases, with 13 bases separating them. The CDR3 reads CASSQYERASYEQYF. CDR3 sequence (DNA): TGCGCCAGCAGTCAATATGAGCGGGCCAGCTACGAGCAGTACTTC.

This clone was recorded a few times. The genes are TRBV28 and TRBJ2-5; TRBD1 matches at 8 bases. There are 14 residues in the CDR3. Germline-derived CDR1 and CDR2 are MDHEN and SYDVKM. The trim removed 3 bases at V and 5 bases at J, leaving 5 bases unmatched. CDR3 nucleotide sequence: TGTGCCAGCAGTTTGCAGGGGGCCAGGGAGACCCAGTACTTC. Protein sequence: CASSLQGARETQYF.

This chain uses TRBV5-1 with TRBJ2-1; maybe TRBD1 (6 bases). The CDR3 is made up of 15 amino acids. Germline CDR1 and CDR2: SGHRS and YFSETQ. The V end lost 2 bases, the J end lost 7 bases, and 16 bases lay between the germline ends. This chain's CDR3 is CASSLQGLIANEQFF. The CDR3 nucleotides read TGCGCCAGCAGCTTACAGGGTTTAATTGCAAATGAGCAGTTCTTC.

The gene calls are TRBV28 and TRBJ1-3; D may be TRBD1 (5 bases). V lost 7 bases and J 1 base, leaving 11 bases between the germline ends. Germline CDR1 reads MDHEN; CDR2 reads SYDVKM. The CDR3 consists of 14 residues. The CDR3 coding sequence is TGTGCCAGCACTCGGGGGGTATCTGGAAACACCATATATTTT. This encodes CASTRGVSGNTIYF.

This clone was detected a few times. The chain is built from TRBV6-1 and TRBJ2-1; 9 bases agree with TRBD2. Trimming removed 2 bases from V and 6 bases from J; junction bases left unmatched: 5. CDR3 size: 15 residues. CDR1 MNHNS and CDR2 SASEGT come from the germline V gene. CDR3 residues: CASSERTSGLNEQFF. The CDR3 DNA is TGTGCCAGCAGTGAACGAACTAGCGGGCTCAATGAGCAGTTCTTC.

This clone came up a few times. The V and J genes are TRBV6-5 and TRBJ1-2; D remains unclear. V lost 5 bases and J lost 2, with 9 bases in between. This CDR3 has 13 amino acids. Germline V CDR1 and CDR2: MNHEY, SVGAGI. The CDR3 region has the DNA TGTGCCAGCAGTGCCGACGGGAACTATGGCTACACCTTC. This codes for CASSADGNYGYTF.

Here the CDR3 reads CASSESPGQRYGYTF. The CDR3 DNA reads as TGTGCCAGCAGTGAATCCCCGGGACAGCGCTATGGCTACACCTTC. The rearrangement uses TRBV6-1 and TRBJ1-2, with 7 bases lining up with TRBD1. This CDR3 comprises 15 residues. The junction had 7 bases not matched to a gene; V was cut back by 2 bases and J by 4 bases. Germline-derived CDR1 and CDR2 are MNHNS and SASEGT.

This clone was seen a single time. This sequence joins TRBV29-1 and TRBJ1-3; possibly TRBD1 for D (5 bases). Trimming removed 7 bases at V and 2 bases at J, with 12 bases between. The CDR3 runs to 13 residues. Germline-derived CDR1 and CDR2 are SQVTM and ANQGSEA. CDR3 DNA sequence: TGCAGCGCGTTGGGGGGGACTGGAAACACCATATATTTT. Protein: CSALGGTGNTIYF.

Here the CDR3 reads CASRGTSTSYEQYF. As DNA, the CDR3 is TGTGCCAGCAGGGGGACTTCGACCTCCTACGAGCAGTACTTC. The rearrangement joins TRBV25-1 to TRBJ2-7, with D tentatively TRBD2 (6 bases). CDR1 is MGHDK, CDR2 SYGVNS, per germline. V dropped 6 bases and J dropped 0 bases, with 12 bases sitting between them. The CDR3 has 14 residues.

This clone occurred a few times. The rearrangement links TRBV6-6 to TRBJ2-7; 7 bases line up with TRBD1. The length of the CDR3 is 14 residues. With V trimmed by 6 bases and J by 0 bases, 5 bases remained unmatched. Looked up from germline, CDR1 is MNHNY and CDR2 is SVGAGI (reference sequence). CDR3: CASSQDRYSYEQYF. The CDR3 DNA reads TGTGCCAGCAGCCAGGACAGGTACTCCTACGAGCAGTACTTC.